This TCR beta chain was documented in a study of T cell responses to AZD1222 COVID-19 vaccine. Findings of the study overall: The peak T cell response came first, and repertoires were sampled only after it. Clonal diversity may have been underestimated, and the donors were mostly white British, with more females than males. Nearly half of spike-specific TCRs reportedly go after variant regions that carry no mutations.

In regard to this clone: Its specificity is unknown.

Germline loops: CDR1 MNHNS, CDR2 SASEGT. CDR3 length: 15 amino acids. With 3 bases removed from V and 0 bases from J, the gap between germline ends came to 9 bases. The repertoire was sequenced with immunoSEQ multiplex PCR; TCRdb's copy has only in-frame clones and lacks some. The table shows over 100,000 clones, with over 90% occurring only once. This chain joins TRBV6-1 and TRBJ1-3; the D is unclear. This TCR derives from an adult in good health. This specimen consisted of peripheral blood, obtained on day 0 of AZD1222 vaccination. This chain's CDR3 is CASSEIGSSGNTIYF. Here the CDR3 DNA reads TGTGCCAGCAGTGAGATAGGGAGCTCTGGAAACACCATATATTTT.